This T cell receptor (beta chain) was sequenced for a study of blood T cell repertoires in COVID-19. Turning to the study itself: COVID-19 samples from acute and convalescent phases originated in the United States, Italy and Spain. Nucleic acid was either cDNA or gDNA, and it came from T cells, B-cell-depleted T cells, or PBMCs.

The germline V gene has CDR1 SGHTA and CDR2 FQGNSA. The length of the CDR3 is 13 residues. The V end lost 3 bases, the J end lost 9 bases, and 12 bases lay between the germline ends. In the source study's methods: For nucleated cells, counts were estimated from reference gene primer amplification. Only in-frame clones appear in the TCRdb table, and some are missing; sequencing was by immunoSEQ multiplex PCR. V and J calls plus clone size are reproduced from that table; the DNA served to infer D and trimming. The sample consists of over 95,000 clones, 84% of them appearing once. V and J are TRBV7-2 and TRBJ1-3; possible D gene TRBD1, 6 bases. This TCR was sampled from a man aged 65 to 85 with active or convalescent COVID-19. What was sequenced was peripheral blood. DNA of the CDR3: TGTGCCAGCAGCTTCCACAGGGAGTCCACCATATATTTT. Protein: CASSFHRESTIYF.